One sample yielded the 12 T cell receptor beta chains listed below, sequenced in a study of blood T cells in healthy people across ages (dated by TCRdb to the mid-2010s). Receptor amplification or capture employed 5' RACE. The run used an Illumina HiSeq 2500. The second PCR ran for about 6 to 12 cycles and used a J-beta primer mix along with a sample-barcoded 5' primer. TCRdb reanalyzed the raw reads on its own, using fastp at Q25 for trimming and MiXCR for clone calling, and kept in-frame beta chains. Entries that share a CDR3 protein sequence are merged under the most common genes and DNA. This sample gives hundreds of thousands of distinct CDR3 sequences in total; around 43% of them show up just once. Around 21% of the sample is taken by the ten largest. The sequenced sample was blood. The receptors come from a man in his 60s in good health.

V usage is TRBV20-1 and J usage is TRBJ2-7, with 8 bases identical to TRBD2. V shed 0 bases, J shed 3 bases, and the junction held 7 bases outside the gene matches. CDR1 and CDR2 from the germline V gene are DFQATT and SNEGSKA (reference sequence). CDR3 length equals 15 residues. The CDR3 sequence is CSARDLGRGVYEQYF. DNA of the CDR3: TGCAGTGCTAGAGATCTCGGGCGGGGGGTCTACGAGCAGTACTTC.

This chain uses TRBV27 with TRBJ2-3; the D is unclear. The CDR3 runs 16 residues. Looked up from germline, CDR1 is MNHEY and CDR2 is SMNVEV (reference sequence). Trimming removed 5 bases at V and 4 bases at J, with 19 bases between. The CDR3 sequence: CASSLLGPSGPDTQYF. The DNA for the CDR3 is TGTGCCAGCAGTCTCCTGGGTCCCTCGGGCCCAGATACGCAGTATTTT.

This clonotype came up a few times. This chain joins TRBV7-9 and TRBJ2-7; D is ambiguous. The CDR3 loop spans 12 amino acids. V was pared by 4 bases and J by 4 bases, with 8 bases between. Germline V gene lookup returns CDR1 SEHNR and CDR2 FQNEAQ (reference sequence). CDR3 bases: TGTGCCAGCAGCTCCCAGAATTACGAGCAGTACTTC. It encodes CASSSQNYEQYF.

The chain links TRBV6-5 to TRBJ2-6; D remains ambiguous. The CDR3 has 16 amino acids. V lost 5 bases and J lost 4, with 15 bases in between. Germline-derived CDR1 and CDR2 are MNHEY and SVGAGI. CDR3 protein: CASSPGQGRGANVLTF. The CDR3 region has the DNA TGTGCCAGCAGTCCTGGCCAAGGGCGAGGGGCCAACGTCCTGACTTTC.

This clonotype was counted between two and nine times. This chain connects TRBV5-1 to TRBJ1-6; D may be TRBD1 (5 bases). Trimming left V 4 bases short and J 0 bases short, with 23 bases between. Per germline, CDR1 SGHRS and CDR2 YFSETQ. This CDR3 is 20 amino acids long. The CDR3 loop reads CASSHFRTGLKSSYNSPLHF. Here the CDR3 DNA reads TGCGCCAGCAGCCATTTTCGTACGGGGCTCAAGAGCTCCTATAATTCACCCCTCCACTTT.

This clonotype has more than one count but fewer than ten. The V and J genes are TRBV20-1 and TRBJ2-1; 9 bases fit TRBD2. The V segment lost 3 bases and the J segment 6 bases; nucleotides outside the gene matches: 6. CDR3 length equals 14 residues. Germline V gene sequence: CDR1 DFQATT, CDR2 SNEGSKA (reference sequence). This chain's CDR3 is CSARPGLALNEQFF. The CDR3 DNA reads TGCAGTGCTAGGCCGGGACTAGCCCTCAATGAGCAGTTCTTC.

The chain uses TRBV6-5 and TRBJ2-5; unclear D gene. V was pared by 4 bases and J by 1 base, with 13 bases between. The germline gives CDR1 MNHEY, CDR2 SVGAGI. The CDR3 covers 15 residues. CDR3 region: CASSSGGARQETQYF. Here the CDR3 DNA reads TGTGCCAGCAGTTCCGGCGGAGCCCGCCAAGAGACCCAGTACTTC.

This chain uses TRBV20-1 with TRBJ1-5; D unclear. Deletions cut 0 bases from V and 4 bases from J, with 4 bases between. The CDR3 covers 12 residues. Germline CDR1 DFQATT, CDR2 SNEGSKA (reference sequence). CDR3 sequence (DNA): TGCAGTGCTAGAGATTCGAATCAGCCCCAGCATTTT. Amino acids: CSARDSNQPQHF.

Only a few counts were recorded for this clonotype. The DNA of the CDR3 is TGTGCCTGGGAAGGACAGGGGCCCTACGAGCAGTACTTC. The encoded protein is CAWEGQGPYEQYF. The chain uses TRBV30 and TRBJ2-7; 9 nucleotides match TRBD1. The germline V gene has CDR1 GTSNPN and CDR2 SVGIG (reference sequence). V lost 5 bases to trimming and J lost 2 bases; unmatched junction nucleotides: 4. This CDR3 region has 13 residues.

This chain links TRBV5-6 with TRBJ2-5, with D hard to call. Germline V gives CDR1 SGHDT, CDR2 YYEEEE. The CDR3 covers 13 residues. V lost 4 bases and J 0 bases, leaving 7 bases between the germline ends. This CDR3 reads CASSRQDQETQYF. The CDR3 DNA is TGTGCCAGCAGCCGGCAGGACCAAGAGACCCAGTACTTC. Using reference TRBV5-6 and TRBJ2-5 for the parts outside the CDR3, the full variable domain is DAGVTQSPTHLIKTRGQQVTLRCSPKSGHDTVSWYQQALGQGPQFIFQYYEEEERQRGNFPDRFSGHQFPNYSSELNVNALLLGDSALYLCASSRQDQETQYFGPGTRLLVL.

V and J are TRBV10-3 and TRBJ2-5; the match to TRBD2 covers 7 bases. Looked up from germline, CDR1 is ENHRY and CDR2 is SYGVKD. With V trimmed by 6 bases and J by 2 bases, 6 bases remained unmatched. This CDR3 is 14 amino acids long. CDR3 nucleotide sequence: TGTGCCATCAGCCAGGGAGGGGCTCAAGAGACCCAGTACTTC. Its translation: CAISQGGAQETQYF.

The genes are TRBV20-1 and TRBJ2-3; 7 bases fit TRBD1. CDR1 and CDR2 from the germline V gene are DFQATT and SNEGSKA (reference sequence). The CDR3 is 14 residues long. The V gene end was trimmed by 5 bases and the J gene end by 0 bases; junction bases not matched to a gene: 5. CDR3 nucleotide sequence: TGCAGTGCTGAGGGGGCCGGTAGCACAGATACGCAGTATTTT. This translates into CSAEGAGSTDTQYF.